The 11 T cell receptor beta chains listed next were all sequenced from one sample in a study of control samples from healthy donors and cancer patients. TCRdb's table, derived via immunoSEQ multiplex PCR, lists solely in-frame clones and lacks some. This sample has 130,000 or so clones, with about 89% found just once. The sample comprised blood. The receptors originated from a man in his 60s in good health.

The chain combines TRBV4-3 with TRBJ2-7; the D is unclear. Germline V gene data show CDR1 as LGHNA and CDR2 as YSLEER. This CDR3 contains 15 residues. V was shortened by 1 base and J by 3 bases, with 13 bases between the two germline ends. In nucleotides, the CDR3 is TGCGCCAGCAGCCAAGCTGGTTCCAGGAGCTACGAGCAGTACTTC. It is translated as CASSQAGSRSYEQYF.

This clone was observed a single time. The V and J genes are TRBV20-1 and TRBJ1-1; D remains unclear. The CDR3 is 15 amino acids. V lost 3 bases to trimming and J lost 9 bases, with 23 bases between them. CDR1 is DFQATT and CDR2 is SNEGSKA in the germline V gene (reference sequence). The CDR3 nucleotides are TGCAGTGCTAGTAATGGTGTCATCCCGGGTTTGAAAGCTTTCTTT. It is translated as CSASNGVIPGLKAFF.

The rearrangement joins TRBV6-2 or TRBV6-3 to TRBJ1-2; the match to TRBD1 covers 8 bases. The CDR3 loop spans 13 amino acids. Germline values: CDR1 MNHEY, CDR2 SVGEGT. The V segment lost 4 bases and the J segment 9 bases; nucleotides outside the gene matches: 7. CDR3 region: CASSSQGARSYTF. The CDR3, as DNA: TGTGCCAGCAGTTCCCAGGGGGCGCGGAGCTACACCTTC.

The chain carries TRBV29-1 and TRBJ2-2, with TRBD1 as a possible D gene (6 bases). This CDR3 comprises 14 residues. Germline values: CDR1 SQVTM, CDR2 ANQGSEA. V lost 7 bases and J 1 base, leaving 13 bases between the germline ends. CDR3 nucleotide sequence: TGCAGCGCCCTGGGGACATTGAACACCGGGGAGCTGTTTTTT. This encodes CSALGTLNTGELFF.

This clone was recorded a few times. The rearrangement links TRBV18 to TRBJ1-5; 9 nucleotides align to TRBD1. Looked up from germline, CDR1 is KGHSH and CDR2 is LQKENI. The V gene end was trimmed by 3 bases and the J gene end by 5 bases; junction bases not matched to a gene: 5. The CDR3 has 15 amino acids. The CDR3 here is CASSPGQGTDQPQHF. CDR3 sequence (DNA): TGTGCCAGCTCACCGGGACAGGGAACCGATCAGCCCCAGCATTTT.

V usage is TRBV28 and J usage is TRBJ1-3; perhaps TRBD1 as D (5 bases). CDR1 and CDR2 from the germline V gene are MDHEN and SYDVKM. Trimming left V 3 bases short and J 3 bases short, with 21 bases between. The CDR3 covers 18 residues. This CDR3 is CASSFSFKWGTFGNTIYF. The CDR3 nucleotides are TGTGCCAGCAGTTTCTCATTTAAGTGGGGGACGTTTGGAAACACCATATATTTT.

CDR3 region: CASRNGGDYGYTF. CDR3 nucleotides: TGTGCCAGCAGGAACGGCGGGGACTATGGCTACACCTTC. This sequence joins TRBV28 and TRBJ1-2; D unclear. Trimming took off 6 bases at V and 3 bases at J, with 11 bases between the two ends. The germline V gene encodes CDR1 MDHEN and CDR2 SYDVKM. This CDR3 is built from 13 residues.

The J gene is TRBJ1-5, the V gene TRBV7-8; 12 bases fit TRBD1. Trimming took 1 base from V and 4 from J; bases not matched to a gene: 5. The CDR3 runs 17 residues. CDR1 is SGHVS and CDR2 is FQNEAQ in the germline V gene. DNA of the CDR3: TGTGCCAGCAGCTTAGATACGGGACAGGGGGCTAATCAGCCCCAGCATTTT. It specifies CASSLDTGQGANQPQHF.

This clone was observed once. The chain is built from TRBV6-5 and TRBJ1-5, with no clear D. The V gene lost 6 bases and the J gene lost 4 bases, with 13 bases spanning the gap. CDR1 and CDR2 from the germline V gene are MNHEY and SVGAGI. The CDR3 runs 14 residues. CDR3 amino acids: CASRPGTDNQPQHF. The CDR3 DNA is TGTGCCAGCAGGCCGGGCACGGATAATCAGCCCCAGCATTTT.

The chain recombines TRBV7-8 with TRBJ1-6; the D is unclear. The V gene lost 2 bases and the J gene lost 9 bases, with 11 bases spanning the gap. Looked up from germline, CDR1 is SGHVS and CDR2 is FQNEAQ. The CDR3 runs to 14 residues. The CDR3 spells CASSLSRTGSPLHF. Written as DNA, the CDR3 is TGTGCCAGCAGCTTATCCAGAACGGGTTCACCCCTCCACTTT.

The CDR3 nucleotides read TGTGCCAGCAATCACGAGGGACTAGCGGATTACACCGGGGAGCTGTTTTTT. Residues: CASNHEGLADYTGELFF. This rearrangement joins TRBV11-2 to TRBJ2-2, with 11 bases matching TRBD2. The junction had 10 bases not matched to a gene; V was cut back by 7 bases and J by 3 bases. In germline, CDR1 is SGHAT, CDR2 FQNNGV. CDR3 length equals 17 residues.